This T cell receptor beta chain was captured in a study of T-cell reconstitution after alpha-beta-depleted transplantation in children (dated by TCRdb to 2016 to 2017). Background for the entire study: Using TCR repertoire profiling, the study followed T-cell immune reconstitution in a quantitative way in children after TCRalphabeta/CD19-depleted allogeneic hematopoietic cell transplantation.

V sheds 2 bases and J sheds 6 bases, leaving 15 bases between their ends. The CDR3 runs 15 residues from the cysteine to the phenylalanine. Left in the record is the CDR3 DNA by itself, 45 bases read in frame from the first base. The germline V gene supplies CDR1 SGHRS and CDR2 YFSETQ. The treatment or condition tag for this specimen amounts to: allogeneic hematopoietic cell transplantation with graft depleted of TCRalphabeta T cells and CD19 B cells. The children who served as transplant recipients had been given grafts of TCRalphabeta/CD19-depleted allogeneic hematopoietic cells. This clonotype was seen only a few times. It lacks a known antigen. There are no base qualities to consult, and no much larger clone falls within one base. The full study reports these points: Over subsequent months, a decline in hyperexpanded clone frequencies was noted, and after one year, T-cell counts and TCRbeta diversity were mostly ascribed to newly produced T cells. The apparently early alphabetaT-cell count recovery about two months after transplant was reportedly dependent on only several hundred rapidly expanded clones derived from non-depleted graft cells. In some patients, high TCRbeta diversity at day 60 was attributed to recipient T cells and intrathymic progenitors that had survived conditioning.

Library method: PCR. Instrument used: Illumina HiSeq 2500. Molecular barcoding was employed in the preparation of TCR libraries, with unique molecular identifiers being used to normalize TCRbeta repertoire quantification. TCRdb itself trimmed the public reads at Q25 with fastp, ran MiXCR and retained productive beta chains. Rows merge per CDR3 protein into single entries with the most common DNA and genes. Recorded for this sample are approximately 520,000 distinct CDR3 sequences; about an eighth of them occurred a single time. The ten largest clones represent roughly 15% of the sample. The sample here was PBMCs, mostly from graft donor cells, taken 180 days after TCRalphabeta/CD19-depleted stem cell transplant. This receptor was taken from a female patient aged 2-15 years who had a stem cell transplant for aplastic anemia, so the T cells may come from the graft donor. Here the chain combines TRBV5-1 and TRBJ2-1, with no D gene named confidently. The base sequence is TGCGCCAGCAGCTTTTACGGCGGTATTATCAATGAGCAGTTCTTC. This yields the protein CASSFYGGIINEQFF.